These T cell receptor beta chains were read from a single sample in a study of T-cell memory formation after mild COVID-19. MiXCR was run by TCRdb on the 5' RACE reads, yielding one entry per CDR3 protein. Here the sample spans around 210,000 distinct CDR3 sequences, around 9.1% being singletons. Input material: PBMCs or a T cell subset sorted from them (not recorded which). The origin of the receptors is a man younger than 35 who had mild COVID-19 (a few samples of this study predate the infection). Cell type and time point are not known. Both conserved end residues are part of each CDR3. D genes are given only for firm matches. Clone size, where shown, is once, few, many, or a class for clones that have expanded.

j_call clone_size v_call d_call cdr3_aa cdr3_nt
TRBJ2-1 many TRBV5-1 TRBD1 CASSIGTAEVNEQFF TGCGCCAGCAGCATCGGGACAGCAGAAGTTAATGAGCAGTTCTTC
TRBJ2-3 NA TRBV19 NA CASSPQGPRGFSTDTQYF TGTGCCAGTAGCCCACAGGGACCTCGGGGCTTTAGCACAGATACGCAGTATTTT
TRBJ2-1 many TRBV7-6 NA CASSLLPSSVPHEQFF TGTGCCAGCAGCTTACTCCCCTCGTCGGTCCCCCATGAGCAGTTCTTC
TRBJ1-5 few TRBV14 NA CASSQSLGQAYNSNQPQHF TGTGCCAGCAGCCAAAGTCTAGGGCAGGCCTACAATAGCAATCAGCCCCAGCATTTT
TRBJ1-2 few TRBV6-5 NA CASSYSGGYGYTF TGTGCCAGCAGTTACTCGGGGGGCTATGGCTACACCTTC
TRBJ1-1 NA TRBV6-6 NA CASSYGSVLDTEAFF TGTGCCAGCAGTTACGGCTCGGTATTGGACACTGAAGCTTTCTTT
TRBJ1-5 NA TRBV2 NA CASSEGVPQHF TGTGCCAGCAGTGAAGGGGTACCCCAGCATTTT
TRBJ2-3 many TRBV5-1 NA CASSFGVTDTQYF TGCGCCAGCAGCTTCGGGGTCACAGATACGCAGTATTTT
TRBJ2-7 few TRBV7-6 NA CASRSSSYEQYF TGTGCCAGCCGGAGTAGTTCCTACGAGCAGTACTTC
TRBJ2-6 few TRBV6-6 TRBD2 CASSSRGVGLSGANVLTF TGTGCCAGCAGCTCCCGGGGGGTGGGTCTCTCTGGGGCCAACGTCCTGACTTTC
TRBJ2-1 few TRBV6-5 TRBD2 CASQIGAPGTSGYNEQFF TGTGCCAGCCAAATAGGGGCCCCTGGGACTAGCGGCTACAATGAGCAGTTCTTC
TRBJ2-2 few TRBV5-1 TRBD1 CASSPATGYTGELFF TGCGCCAGCAGCCCAGCGACAGGGTACACCGGGGAGCTGTTTTTT
TRBJ2-4 NA TRBV21-1 NA CAARLAGGKNIQDF TGTGCCGCTAGACTAGCGGGGGGGAAAAACATTCAGGACTTC
TRBJ1-1 few TRBV7-2 TRBD1 CASSSSGTGGNPLYTEAFF TGTGCCAGCAGCTCGTCCGGGACAGGGGGCAACCCGCTTTACACTGAAGCTTTCTTT
TRBJ2-3 few TRBV20-1 TRBD2 CSALAGGQDTQYF TGCAGTGCCCTAGCGGGGGGGCAGGATACGCAGTATTTT
TRBJ2-5 NA TRBV12-2 NA CASRLDFQETQYF TGTGCAAGTCGCTTAGACTTTCAAGAGACCCAGTACTTC
TRBJ2-3 NA TRBV14 NA CASSQVTTPAGTQYF TGTGCCAGCAGCCAAGTCACAACCCCGGCTGGTACGCAGTATTTT
TRBJ1-6 NA TRBV7-2 NA CASSLSSTGRNSPLHF TGTGCCAGCAGCTTAAGTTCTACAGGGCGTAATTCACCCCTCCACTTT
TRBJ2-1 many TRBV29-1 NA CSASDLGGANNEQFF TGCAGCGCCTCTGACCTCGGCGGAGCGAACAATGAGCAGTTCTTC
TRBJ2-2 few TRBV6-1 NA CASSGQGYTGELFF TGTGCCAGCAGCGGGCAGGGGTACACCGGGGAGCTGTTTTTT
TRBJ2-1 NA TRBV9 TRBD2 CASSAAGTRRDNEQFF TGTGCCAGCAGCGCGGCTGGGACTAGACGGGACAATGAGCAGTTCTTC
TRBJ2-1 NA TRBV5-1 NA CASSFLVDNEQFF TGCGCCAGCAGCTTTCTAGTGGACAATGAGCAGTTCTTC
TRBJ2-5 few TRBV6-5 TRBD2 CASRRTSQYQETQYF TGTGCCAGCAGAAGGACTAGCCAGTACCAAGAGACCCAGTACTTC
TRBJ1-5 many TRBV4-2 TRBD1 CASSLDRGNQPQHF TGTGCCAGCAGCCTGGACAGGGGCAATCAGCCCCAGCATTTT
TRBJ2-6 NA TRBV7-2 NA CASSRSAGANVLTF TGTGCCAGCAGCCGGTCAGCTGGGGCCAACGTCCTGACTTTC
TRBJ1-2 few TRBV6-2/TRBV6-3 NA CASSLAARGGMVGYTF TGTGCCAGCAGCCTAGCCGCCCGAGGGGGTATGGTTGGCTACACCTTC
TRBJ2-1 few TRBV2 TRBD2 CASQRGVDNEQFF TGTGCCAGCCAACGGGGGGTCGACAATGAGCAGTTCTTC
TRBJ1-1 few TRBV7-2 NA CASSLEAGNTEAFF TGTGCCAGCAGCTTAGAGGCAGGAAACACTGAAGCTTTCTTT
TRBJ1-2 few TRBV12-3/TRBV12-4 NA CASSSRGNYGYTF TGTGCCAGCAGTTCTCGTGGGAACTATGGCTACACCTTC
TRBJ2-1 NA TRBV20-1 TRBD2 CSARPSGGALWNEQFF TGCAGTGCTAGGCCTAGCGGGGGGGCCTTATGGAATGAGCAGTTCTTC
TRBJ2-2 NA TRBV6-2/TRBV6-3 TRBD1 CASSSQGEGTGELFF TGTGCCAGCAGTTCACAGGGGGAAGGAACCGGGGAGCTGTTTTTT
TRBJ2-5 NA TRBV11-2 NA CASSLSSGGAIQETQYF TGTGCCAGCAGCCTTAGCTCTGGCGGGGCGATCCAAGAGACCCAGTACTTC
TRBJ2-7 NA TRBV7-8 TRBD2 CASSVGGALEQYF TGTGCCAGCAGCGTCGGGGGGGCCCTCGAGCAGTACTTC
TRBJ2-5 NA TRBV27 TRBD2 CASSPYPGSGGAGETQYF TGTGCCAGCAGTCCCTACCCGGGAAGCGGGGGGGCGGGGGAGACCCAGTACTTC
TRBJ2-2 few TRBV4-1 NA CASSLTGVGTGELFF TGCGCCAGCAGCCTGACGGGGGTTGGAACCGGGGAGCTGTTTTTT
TRBJ2-1 NA TRBV5-4 NA CASSATEGEQFF TGTGCCAGCAGCGCGACAGAGGGTGAGCAGTTCTTC
TRBJ2-4 few TRBV4-3 NA CASSQNVPGTAENIQYF TGCGCCAGCAGCCAAAATGTCCCCGGGACGGCTGAAAACATTCAGTACTTC
TRBJ2-1 NA TRBV20-1 NA CSARDSGAPHNEQFF TGCAGTGCTAGAGATTCGGGGGCCCCTCACAATGAGCAGTTCTTC
TRBJ2-3 many TRBV7-2 NA CASSTRTDTQYF TGTGCCAGCAGCACCCGCACAGATACGCAGTATTTT
TRBJ2-1 few TRBV4-2 NA CASSQVGGADNEQFF TGTGCCAGCAGCCAAGTGGGGGGCGCCGACAATGAGCAGTTCTTC